This T cell receptor (beta chain) was captured by sequencing in a study of cytomegalovirus exposure and HLA in healthy donors. Germline V gene lookup returns CDR1 MNHEY and CDR2 SVGAGI. The CDR3 is 14 residues long. The PCR was carried out with 60 Vbeta primers and 13 Jbeta primers. Produced via immunoSEQ multiplex PCR; TCRdb's table is partial and in-frame only. Of under 200,000 clones in the sample, nearly 80% were seen once. A remark on this clone: At one end the junction does not follow the germline gene, possibly because of a read error.

This rearrangement joins TRBV6-5 to TRBJ2-2, with D maybe TRBD2 (6 bases). The sample comprised PBMCs. The TCR comes from a man between 50 and 59 years old in good health and CMV-seropositive. CDR3 bases: TGTGCCAGCAGTGTGACAGTTTTACCCGGGGGGCTGTTTTTT. This gives the protein CASSVTVLPGGLFF.